Following are 15 T cell receptor beta chains from one sample sequenced in a study of shared clonotypes between healthy human individuals. CD45RO-negative cells were positively selected for CCR7, leaving out terminally differentiated effector memory CD45RA+ cells. Sequencing was performed with immunoSEQ multiplex PCR; in TCRdb, only in-frame clones are kept and a portion is missing. The sample carries millions of clones, under 95% recorded once. Specimen: naive CD8+ T cells from PBMCs. These receptors were taken from a man younger than 30 in good health. Some clones in this sample may be carry-over from other donors' samples.

The V and J genes are TRBV19 and TRBJ1-5; tentative D call: TRBD1 (6 bases). Germline assignment: CDR1 LNHDA and CDR2 SQIVND (reference sequence). This CDR3 has 15 residues. V was cut by 3 bases and J by 1 base, with 10 bases left in between. The CDR3 loop is CASSIQGMSNQPQHF. Here the CDR3 DNA reads TGTGCCAGTAGTATCCAGGGGATGAGCAATCAGCCCCAGCATTTT.

The V and J genes are TRBV19 and TRBJ1-2, with 8 bases aligning to TRBD1. Germline-derived CDR1 and CDR2 are LNHDA and SQIVND (reference sequence). Unmatched junction bases numbered 14, after V lost 8 bases and J lost 3 bases. CDR3 length: 16 residues. The CDR3 DNA reads TGTGCCAGTGATCCGGGACAGGACCGCCCGGACTATGGCTACACCTTC. Its translation is CASDPGQDRPDYGYTF.

This clone was recorded only once. The J gene is TRBJ1-2, the V gene TRBV9; D perhaps matches TRBD1 (6 bases). Germline CDR1 SGDLS, CDR2 YYNGEE. The CDR3 runs to 14 residues. Trimming removed 6 bases from V and 4 bases from J, with 16 bases in between. In DNA form, the CDR3 reads TGTGCCAGCACCCTGCCGGGACACCCCTATGGCTACACCTTC. It codes for CASTLPGHPYGYTF. Full variable domain (outside the CDR3, taken from reference TRBV9 and TRBJ1-2): DSGVTQTPKHLITATGQRVTLRCSPRSGDLSVYWYQQSLDQGLQFLIQYYNGEERAKGNILERFSAQQFPDLHSELNLSSLELGDSALYFCASTLPGHPYGYTFGSGTRLTVV.

The chain carries TRBV15 and TRBJ1-5; no firm D call. Germline CDR1 is LNHNV and CDR2 is YYDKDF (reference sequence). Trimming took off 3 bases at V and 0 bases at J, with 9 bases between the two ends. The CDR3 sequence is 15 residues long. The CDR3 DNA follows: TGTGCCACCAGCAGCCGACGGTCTAGCAATCAGCCCCAGCATTTT. This translates into CATSSRRSSNQPQHF.

This clone was seen just once. V gene TRBV4-2 combines with J gene TRBJ1-3; D might be TRBD1 (5 bases). The germline V gene has CDR1 LGHNA and CDR2 YNFKEQ. The CDR3 sequence is 16 residues long. Trimming took 1 base from V and 8 from J, leaving 18 bases between them. This CDR3 reads CASSQAGTFRADTIYF. The CDR3 DNA follows: TGTGCCAGCAGCCAAGCCGGGACCTTCAGGGCGGACACCATATATTTT.

The chain has TRBV10-3 and TRBJ1-1; D gene unclear. Germline V gene data show CDR1 as ENHRY and CDR2 as SYGVKD. V lost 7 bases and J 1 base, leaving 10 bases between the germline ends. The length of the CDR3 is 13 residues. The CDR3 DNA reads as TGTGCCATCACTTATGCACCGAACACTGAAGCTTTCTTT. It translates to CAITYAPNTEAFF.

There are a few counts of this clone. This rearrangement joins TRBV4-1 to TRBJ2-7; D uncertain. Per the germline V gene, CDR1 is MGHRA and CDR2 is YSYEKL. CDR3 length: 16 residues. V lost 0 bases, J lost 2 bases, and 14 bases lay in between. The CDR3 spells CASSQDRRESPYEQYF. The DNA of the CDR3 is TGCGCCAGCAGCCAAGATCGGAGAGAATCGCCCTACGAGCAGTACTTC.

Only one count was recorded for this clone. This rearrangement joins TRBV5-1 to TRBJ2-1; the D is unclear. This CDR3 spans 16 amino acids. V was pared by 4 bases and J by 10 bases, with 24 bases between. Looked up from germline, CDR1 is SGHRS and CDR2 is YFSETQ. CDR3 protein: CASSIDLTGPQDEQFF. The CDR3 DNA reads TGCGCCAGCAGCATCGACCTGACCGGACCGCAAGACGAGCAGTTCTTC.

The chain recombines TRBV29-1 with TRBJ2-7, with D possibly matching TRBD2 (6 bases). This CDR3 region has 11 residues. Germline CDR1 reads SQVTM; CDR2 reads ANQGSEA. Trimming removed 7 bases from V and 6 bases from J, with 13 bases in between. The CDR3, as DNA: TGCAGCGGCCGGGACTCGGGCGAGCAGTACTTC. Translating it yields CSGRDSGEQYF.

The V and J genes are TRBV19 and TRBJ2-7, with 8 bases that match TRBD2. Germline-derived CDR1 and CDR2 are LNHDA and SQIVND (reference sequence). With V trimmed by 0 bases and J by 6 bases, 10 bases remained unmatched. CDR3 length: 16 amino acids. CDR3 sequence: CASSIDLAGGTREQYF. Written as DNA, the CDR3 is TGTGCCAGTAGTATAGATCTGGCGGGAGGCACCCGCGAGCAGTACTTC.

This rearrangement joins TRBV4-1 to TRBJ1-1; no firm D call. Germline CDR1 is MGHRA and CDR2 is YSYEKL. Trimming removed 3 bases at V and 7 bases at J, with 6 bases between. The CDR3 covers 11 residues. The CDR3 sequence: CASSHGVEAFF. CDR3 coding DNA: TGCGCCAGCAGCCACGGCGTTGAAGCTTTCTTT.

This chain uses TRBV9 with TRBJ2-1; D is perhaps TRBD2 (6 bases). V lost 0 bases and J 4 bases, leaving 14 bases between the germline ends. This CDR3 has 16 residues. Per the germline V gene, CDR1 is SGDLS and CDR2 is YYNGEE. The CDR3 spells CASSVEWTGVYNEQFF. As DNA, the CDR3 is TGTGCCAGCAGCGTAGAATGGACGGGAGTATACAATGAGCAGTTCTTC.

CDR3 nucleotides: TGCAGCGTTGAAGATCGGGGTGACTACCTCCCGGCCTACGAGCAGTACTTC. Protein sequence: CSVEDRGDYLPAYEQYF. V is TRBV29-1 and J is TRBJ2-7; a weak D match, TRBD2 (5 bases). This CDR3 has 17 residues. Per germline, CDR1 SQVTM and CDR2 ANQGSEA. V was trimmed by 0 bases and J by 2 bases, leaving 20 bases between them.

The genes are TRBV6-1 and TRBJ2-7, with D possibly matching TRBD1 (6 bases). Per germline, CDR1 MNHNS and CDR2 SASEGT. CDR3 length: 18 amino acids. V lost 2 bases to trimming and J lost 4 bases, with 24 bases between them. The chain's CDR3 is CASSERDRQTDFSYEQYF. Written as DNA, the CDR3 is TGTGCCAGCAGTGAACGCGACAGGCAAACCGACTTCTCGTACGAGCAGTACTTC.

The rearrangement uses TRBV28 and TRBJ2-1; D not resolved. CDR1 and CDR2 from the germline V gene are MDHEN and SYDVKM. This CDR3 has 16 residues. V lost 1 base and J 5 bases, leaving 15 bases between the germline ends. The DNA for the CDR3 is TGTGCCAGCAGTTTATTAGTGAAGACGGTCGACAATGAGCAGTTCTTC. Its protein product is CASSLLVKTVDNEQFF.